This record looks at one T cell receptor beta chain sequence and its context. The data are from a study of CD8 T cells in Susac syndrome. Sequencing of TCR beta was performed on blood CD8+ T cells and on blood CD4+ T cells. The TEMRA cells underwent FACS enrichment, while the CD8+ and CD4+ T cells underwent negative isolation. An amount of RNA that ranged from 0.5 to 1 ug was reverse transcribed with random hexamers. Using its own MiXCR run on the immunoSEQ multiplex PCR reads, TCRdb lists one record per CDR3 protein. In the table there are 200,000 or so distinct CDR3 sequences, 90% to 96% of which are singletons. Sequencing used CD4+ T cells from PBMCs. The TCR comes from a human donor with Susac syndrome.

CDR3 amino acids: CASSQGIAGYTF. As DNA, the CDR3 is TGTGCCAGCAGCCAAGGCATCGCTGGCTACACCTTC. The chain has TRBV3-1 and TRBJ1-2; D not resolved. The germline V gene has CDR1 LGHDT and CDR2 YNNKEL (reference sequence). The CDR3 contains 12 residues. V lost 1 base to trimming and J lost 7 bases, with 7 bases between them.